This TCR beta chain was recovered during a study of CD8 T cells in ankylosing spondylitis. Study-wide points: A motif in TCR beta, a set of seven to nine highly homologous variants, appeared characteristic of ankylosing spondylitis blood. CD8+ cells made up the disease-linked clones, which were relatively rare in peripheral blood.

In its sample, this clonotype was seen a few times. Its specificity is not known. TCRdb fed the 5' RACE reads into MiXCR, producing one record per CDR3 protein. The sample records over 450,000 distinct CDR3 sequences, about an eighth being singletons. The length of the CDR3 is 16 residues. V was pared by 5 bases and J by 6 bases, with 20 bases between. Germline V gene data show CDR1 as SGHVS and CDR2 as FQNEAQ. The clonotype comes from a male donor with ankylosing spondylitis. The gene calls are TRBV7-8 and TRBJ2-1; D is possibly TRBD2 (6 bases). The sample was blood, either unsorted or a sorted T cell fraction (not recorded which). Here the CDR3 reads CASSQPRTTLSNEQFF. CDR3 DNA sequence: TGTGCCAGCAGCCAACCCAGGACTACGTTGTCCAATGAGCAGTTCTTC.